Shown below are 22 T cell receptor beta chains from a single sample sequenced in a study of shared clonotypes between healthy human individuals (dated by TCRdb to 2020 to 2022). CD8 naive samples were obtained by positive selection for CCR7 among CD45RO-negative cells, yielding a CD45RA+CCR7+ population from which TemRA cells were excluded. Library preparation was by the immunoSEQ multiplex PCR assay. The table was pulled from immuneACCESS by TCRdb, which kept in-frame rearrangements only. Such tables lose some clones; where checked, under half of the loss comes from unresolved V genes, and the rest has no known cause. For this sample there are about 2.1 million clones; about 92% appear just once. In total, the top ten clones hold approximately 1.7% of the sample. The specimen sequenced was naive CD8+ T cells from PBMCs. The cell subset or site label of this sample denotes: CD45RA+CCR7+. The receptors were sampled from a man between 18 and 35 years old in good health. Some clones in this sample may be carry-over from other donors' samples.

CDR3 bases: TGTGCCAGCAGGGCCGGGACAGAGAACACTGAAGCTTTCTTT. Translating it yields CASRAGTENTEAFF. The rearrangement uses TRBV5-6 and TRBJ1-1; 7 bases fit TRBD1. The trim removed 5 bases at V and 1 base at J, leaving 5 bases unmatched. Germline V gene data show CDR1 as SGHDT and CDR2 as YYEEEE. This CDR3 is 14 amino acids long. The whole variable domain, filled in from reference TRBV5-6 and TRBJ1-1, reads DAGVTQSPTHLIKTRGQQVTLRCSPKSGHDTVSWYQQALGQGPQFIFQYYEEEERQRGNFPDRFSGHQFPNYSSELNVNALLLGDSALYLCASRAGTENTEAFFGQGTRLTVV.

The chain has TRBV27 and TRBJ2-1; the D gene is possibly TRBD1 (6 bases). In germline, CDR1 is MNHEY, CDR2 SMNVEV (reference sequence). This CDR3 region has 16 residues. Trimming removed 6 bases from V and 0 bases from J, with 15 bases in between. CDR3 in DNA: TGTGCCAGCAGCTATCTACCGACAGGCTCCTACAATGAGCAGTTCTTC. Amino acids: CASSYLPTGSYNEQFF.

The genes are TRBV4-1 and TRBJ2-3; TRBD2 matches 13 bases. Germline V lookup: CDR1 MGHRA, CDR2 YSYEKL. CDR3 length equals 18 residues. The trim removed 5 bases at V and 11 bases at J, leaving 19 bases unmatched. CDR3 amino acids: CASSTQLRTSGSLGGQYF. The CDR3 DNA sequence: TGCGCCAGCAGCACCCAACTCCGGACTAGCGGGAGCCTGGGCGGGCAGTATTTT.

The chain has TRBV2 and TRBJ1-4; TRBD1 matches at 10 bases. The CDR3 runs to 14 residues. Germline CDR1 SNHLY, CDR2 FYNNEI. The trim removed 6 bases at V and 6 bases at J, leaving 4 bases unmatched. CDR3: CASRDDRGHEKLFF. CDR3 coding DNA: TGTGCCAGCAGGGACGACAGGGGGCATGAAAAACTGTTTTTT.

The V and J genes are TRBV27 and TRBJ1-1, with TRBD1 identical over 9 bases. Germline V lookup: CDR1 MNHEY, CDR2 SMNVEV (reference sequence). CDR3 length: 15 residues. V was clipped by 4 bases and J by 4 bases; unmatched bases: 7. CDR3 protein: CASSYGTGISTEAFF. The CDR3 DNA follows: TGTGCCAGCAGTTATGGGACAGGGATCAGCACTGAAGCTTTCTTT.

This clone showed up just a few times. The genes are TRBV4-3 and TRBJ1-1, with 7 bases identical to TRBD1. Germline V lookup: CDR1 LGHNA, CDR2 YSLEER. The trim removed 2 bases at V and 4 bases at J, leaving 4 bases unmatched. This CDR3 region has 14 residues. In nucleotides, the CDR3 is TGCGCCAGCAGCCAAACAGGGGTAAGCACTGAAGCTTTCTTT. This sequence encodes CASSQTGVSTEAFF.

This chain uses TRBV7-2 with TRBJ2-7; 10 bases fit TRBD2. Germline trimming cut 1 base from V and 6 bases from J; bases unmatched to any gene: 9. Germline loops: CDR1 SGHTA, CDR2 FQGNSA. There are 16 residues in the CDR3. The CDR3 loop reads CASSLVLGAGGLEQYF. CDR3 DNA: TGTGCCAGCAGCTTAGTACTGGGAGCGGGAGGGCTCGAGCAGTACTTC.

The CDR3 nucleotides read TGTGCCAGCAGCCCTCCCCTGTCCCCTGAAGCTTTCTTT. Residues: CASSPPLSPEAFF. The chain is built from TRBV7-9 and TRBJ1-1; unclear D gene. The CDR3 spans 13 residues. Between the trimmed V and J ends, which lost 5 bases and 6 bases, there was a span of 13 bases. Germline lookup yields CDR1 SEHNR and CDR2 FQNEAQ (reference sequence).

V is TRBV6-5 and J is TRBJ2-2, with 10 bases matching TRBD1. From germline, CDR1 is MNHEY and CDR2 SVGAGI. This CDR3 comprises 14 residues. V lost 7 bases, J lost 6 bases, and 5 bases stayed unmatched. CDR3 nucleotides: TGTGCCAGCACAGGGACAGGGGTTCCCGGGGAGCTGTTTTTT. Amino acid sequence: CASTGTGVPGELFF.

The chain couples TRBV29-1 to TRBJ2-1; 10 nucleotides agree with TRBD1. The germline V gene encodes CDR1 SQVTM and CDR2 ANQGSEA. V lost 7 bases, J lost 4 bases, and 4 bases stayed unmatched. The CDR3 is made up of 13 amino acids. The CDR3 DNA sequence: TGCAGCGGGAGGACAGGGGGTTACAATGAGCAGTTCTTC. Encoded protein: CSGRTGGYNEQFF.

This clone was picked up one time. This chain joins TRBV29-1 and TRBJ2-5; D gene ambiguous. Looked up from germline, CDR1 is SQVTM and CDR2 is ANQGSEA. The V gene lost 5 bases and the J gene lost 5 bases, with 12 bases spanning the gap. This CDR3 spans 12 amino acids. The CDR3 is CSVHLVGETQYF. DNA for the CDR3: TGCAGCGTTCATTTGGTAGGGGAGACCCAGTACTTC.

The chain employs TRBV7-8 and TRBJ2-7, with D tentatively TRBD1 (5 bases). CDR1 and CDR2 (germline): SGHVS, FQNEAQ. The CDR3 extends over 15 amino acids. Trimming shortened V by 2 bases and J by 0 bases, and 11 bases separated the two germline ends. CDR3 in amino acids: CASSLTGRSSYEQYF. The CDR3 DNA is TGTGCCAGCAGCTTAACAGGCCGAAGCTCCTACGAGCAGTACTTC.

This chain connects TRBV19 to TRBJ2-7; 13 bases line up with TRBD2. Unmatched junction bases numbered 5, after V lost 10 bases and J lost 2 bases. In germline, CDR1 is LNHDA, CDR2 SQIVND (reference sequence). This CDR3 is 14 amino acids long. CDR3 sequence: CATRGLAGAYEQYF. The CDR3 bases are TGTGCCACCAGAGGACTAGCGGGAGCCTACGAGCAGTACTTC.

The chain is built from TRBV5-1 and TRBJ2-7, with 7 nucleotides matching TRBD2. Germline V gives CDR1 SGHRS, CDR2 YFSETQ. This CDR3 contains 16 residues. The J segment lost 0 bases and the V segment lost 2 bases, leaving 8 bases of the junction unmatched. CDR3 sequence: CASSLAGTLSSYEQYF. In DNA, the CDR3 is TGCGCCAGCAGCTTAGCGGGGACGCTCAGCTCCTACGAGCAGTACTTC.

The chain uses TRBV29-1 and TRBJ2-1, with D perhaps TRBD1 (5 bases). Trimming shortened V by 6 bases and J by 4 bases, and 10 bases separated the two germline ends. Germline-derived CDR1 and CDR2 are SQVTM and ANQGSEA. The CDR3 spans 12 residues. The CDR3 nucleotides are TGCAGCGTCGGACACGGTTACAATGAGCAGTTCTTC. Amino acid sequence: CSVGHGYNEQFF.

The CDR3: CASSLGTNPYEQYF. Here the CDR3 DNA reads TGTGCCAGCAGCTTAGGGACAAATCCCTACGAGCAGTACTTC. The V and J genes are TRBV7-9 and TRBJ2-7; the D gene is possibly TRBD1 (5 bases). Deletions cut 1 base from V and 2 bases from J, with 9 bases between. This CDR3 is built from 14 residues. Looked up from germline, CDR1 is SEHNR and CDR2 is FQNEAQ (reference sequence).

V gene TRBV27 combines with J gene TRBJ1-2, with no clear D. In germline, CDR1 is MNHEY, CDR2 SMNVEV (reference sequence). V dropped 8 bases and J dropped 5 bases, with 9 bases sitting between them. There are 11 residues in the CDR3. CDR3 coding DNA: TGTGCCAGCCTGGCTTGGTATGGCTACACCTTC. Protein sequence: CASLAWYGYTF.

The chain employs TRBV6-6 and TRBJ2-2; D not resolved. Looked up from germline, CDR1 is MNHNY and CDR2 is SVGAGI (reference sequence). CDR3 size: 14 residues. Trimming removed 7 bases from V and 0 bases from J, with 9 bases in between. The CDR3 here is CASTAVANTGELFF. The DNA of the CDR3 is TGTGCCAGCACCGCCGTCGCGAACACCGGGGAGCTGTTTTTT.

The V and J genes are TRBV4-3 and TRBJ1-1; D not resolved. This CDR3 has 13 residues. Germline V gene data show CDR1 as LGHNA and CDR2 as YSLEER. Trimming took 4 bases from V and 8 from J, leaving 14 bases between them. Here the CDR3 reads CASSPDKYVEAFF. The CDR3 DNA sequence: TGCGCCAGCAGCCCAGACAAGTACGTCGAAGCTTTCTTT.

This sequence joins TRBV27 and TRBJ2-1; 7 nucleotides align to TRBD2. This CDR3 region has 15 residues. V lost 2 bases and J lost 5; bases outside the gene matches: 6. CDR1 MNHEY and CDR2 SMNVEV come from the germline V gene (reference sequence). CDR3 coding DNA: TGTGCCAGCAGTTTAGTGGGAGGGCCCAACAATGAGCAGTTCTTC. This gives the protein CASSLVGGPNNEQFF.

This chain uses TRBV4-3 with TRBJ1-1, with D perhaps matching TRBD1 (5 bases). Germline V gene lookup returns CDR1 LGHNA and CDR2 YSLEER. Trimming removed 0 bases at V and 3 bases at J, with 8 bases between. The CDR3 consists of 14 residues. The CDR3: CASSQDREDTEAFF. The DNA for the CDR3 is TGCGCCAGCAGCCAAGACAGGGAGGACACTGAAGCTTTCTTT.

This clone occurred once. The chain is built from TRBV6-1 and TRBJ2-7, with D possibly TRBD1 on 6 matching bases. V lost 6 bases and J lost 0, with 15 bases in between. CDR3 length equals 15 residues. Germline assignment: CDR1 MNHNS and CDR2 SASEGT. The CDR3 here is CASRGHYSPSYEQYF. The CDR3 DNA sequence: TGTGCCAGCAGGGGACATTACTCCCCCTCCTACGAGCAGTACTTC.